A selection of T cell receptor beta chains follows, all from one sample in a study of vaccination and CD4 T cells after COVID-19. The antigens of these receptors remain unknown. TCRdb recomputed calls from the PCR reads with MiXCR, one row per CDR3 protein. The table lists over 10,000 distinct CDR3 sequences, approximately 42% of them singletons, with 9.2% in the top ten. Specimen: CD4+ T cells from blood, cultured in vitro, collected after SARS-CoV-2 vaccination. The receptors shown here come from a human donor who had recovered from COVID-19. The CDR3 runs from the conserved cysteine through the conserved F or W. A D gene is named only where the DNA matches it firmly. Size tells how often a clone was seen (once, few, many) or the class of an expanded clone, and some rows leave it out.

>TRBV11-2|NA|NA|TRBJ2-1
TGTGCCAGCAGCGGAGTGATCGCGCAGCGCAATGAGCAGTTCTTC
CASSGVIAQRNEQFF
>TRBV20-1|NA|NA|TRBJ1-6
TGCAGTGCTAGAGAAGATAGCGGCTCCTATAATTCACCCCTCCACTTT
CSAREDSGSYNSPLHF
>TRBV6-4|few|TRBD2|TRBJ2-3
TGTGCCAGCAGTGTTCTAGCGGGAGGTCCCGATACGCAGTATTTT
CASSVLAGGPDTQYF
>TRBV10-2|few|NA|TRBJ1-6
TGCGCCAGCAGTGAGCCCACTAGAGATAGAGGTTCACCCCTCCACTTT
CASSEPTRDRGSPLHF
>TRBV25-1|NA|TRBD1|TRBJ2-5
TGTGCCAGCAGTGACTCAAGGGGGCTACTCCACCAGTACTTC
CASSDSRGLLHQYF
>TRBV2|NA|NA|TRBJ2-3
TGTGCCAGCAGTGAGGACAGCCAACGTGGAGATACGCAGTATTTT
CASSEDSQRGDTQYF
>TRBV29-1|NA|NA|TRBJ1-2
TGCAGCGTTGTGGGGGGAGAAAGTGGCTACACCTTC
CSVVGGESGYTF
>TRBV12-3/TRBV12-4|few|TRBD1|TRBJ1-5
TGTGCCAGCAGGGAAAGGGGACAGGGGGCGCATCAGCCCCAGCATTTT
CASRERGQGAHQPQHF
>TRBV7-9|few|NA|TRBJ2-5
TGTGCCAGCAGCTTAGCTTACGAGACCCAGTACTTC
CASSLAYETQYF
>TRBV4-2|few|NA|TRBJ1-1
TGTGCCAGCAGCCAAGAAGGCGAGTACTCTGAAGCTTTCTTT
CASSQEGEYSEAFF
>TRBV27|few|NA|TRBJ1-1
TGTGCCAGCAGTACGCGGACGGTTACCATGAACACTGAAGCTTTCTTT
CASSTRTVTMNTEAFF
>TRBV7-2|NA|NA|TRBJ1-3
TGTGCCAGCAGCTTAGACCCGTTACCCCGATCTGGAAACACCATATATTTT
CASSLDPLPRSGNTIYF
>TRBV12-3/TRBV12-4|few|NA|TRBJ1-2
TGTGCCAGCAGTTTCGACCAGGACATAGGCTACACCTTC
CASSFDQDIGYTF
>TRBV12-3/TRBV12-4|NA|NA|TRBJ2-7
TGTGCCAGCAGCGCACCTGACAGGATGTCCTACGAGCAGTACTTC
CASSAPDRMSYEQYF
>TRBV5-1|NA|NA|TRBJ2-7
TGCGCCAGCAGCTTGGTAGCATTATCCTACGAGCAGTACTTC
CASSLVALSYEQYF
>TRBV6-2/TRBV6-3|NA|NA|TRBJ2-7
TGTGCCAGCAGGCGCTCGGGCGAAAACGAGCAGTACTTC
CASRRSGENEQYF
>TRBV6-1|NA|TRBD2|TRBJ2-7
TGTGCCAGCAGGGCAACTAGCGGCTCCTACGAGCAGTACTTC
CASRATSGSYEQYF
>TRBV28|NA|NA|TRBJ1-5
TGTGCCAGCGGGGGCTTCAATCAGCCCCAGCATTTT
CASGGFNQPQHF
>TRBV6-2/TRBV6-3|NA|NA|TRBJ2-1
TGTGCCAGCAGTTACTCCTGGGAGCCTCCCTACAATGAGCAGTTCTTC
CASSYSWEPPYNEQFF
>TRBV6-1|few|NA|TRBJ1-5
TGTGCCAGCAGTCGGACAGTTAATCAGCCCCAGCATTTT
CASSRTVNQPQHF
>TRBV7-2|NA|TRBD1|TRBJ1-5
TGTGCCAGCAGCCCGACAGGGAGGGGTCAGCCCCAGCATTTT
CASSPTGRGQPQHF
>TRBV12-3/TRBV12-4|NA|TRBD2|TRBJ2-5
TGTGCCAGCAGTTTAATGGTAGCGGGAGGGGAGACCCAGTACTTC
CASSLMVAGGETQYF
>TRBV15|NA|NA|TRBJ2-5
TGTGCCACCAGCAGTGGGCTTGAAGAGACCCAGTACTTC
CATSSGLEETQYF
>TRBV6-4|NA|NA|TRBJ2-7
TGTGCCAGTCGGGACGGCTCCTACGAGCAGTACTTC
CASRDGSYEQYF
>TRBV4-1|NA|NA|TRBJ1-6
TGCGCCAGCAGCCAATCCCCAGGGACCTATAATTCACCCCTCCACTTT
CASSQSPGTYNSPLHF
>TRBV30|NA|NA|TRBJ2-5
TGTGCCTGGAGTGTGCGACGAGGAGAGACCCAGTACTTC
CAWSVRRGETQYF
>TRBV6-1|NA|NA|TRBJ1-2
TGTGCCAGCAGTGAAGCGGGGGGGAGTGCTAACTATGGCTACACCTTC
CASSEAGGSANYGYTF
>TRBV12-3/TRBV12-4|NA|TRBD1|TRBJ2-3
TGTGCCAGCAGGGACAGGGGAGGCACAGATACGCAGTATTTT
CASRDRGGTDTQYF
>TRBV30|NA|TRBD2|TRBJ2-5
TGTGCCTGGGCCCTGACTAGCGCCTGGGAGACCCAGTACTTC
CAWALTSAWETQYF
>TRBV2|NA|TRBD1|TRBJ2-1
TGTGCCAGCAGTTTGATGGACAGGGGGCTGGACAATGAGCAGTTCTTC
CASSLMDRGLDNEQFF
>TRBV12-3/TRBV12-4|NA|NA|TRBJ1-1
TGTGCCAGCAGACCATTTCCAACGGACAGCCGATACACTGAAGCTTTCTTT
CASRPFPTDSRYTEAFF
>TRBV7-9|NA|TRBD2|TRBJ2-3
TGTGCCAGCAGCGCGACCGCTTCGGGACTAGCGGGAGCTGTGAGCACAGATACGCAGTATTTT
CASSATASGLAGAVSTDTQYF
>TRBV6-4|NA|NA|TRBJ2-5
TGTGCCAGCAGTGTGGTGATCGGGGAGACCCAGTACTTC
CASSVVIGETQYF
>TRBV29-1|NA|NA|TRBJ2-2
TGCAGCGTTGAAGACAGGGACGCGGGACCCGGGGAGCTGTTTTTT
CSVEDRDAGPGELFF
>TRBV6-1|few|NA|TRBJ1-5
TGTGCCAGCAGTGATCTTCAATTGGGTCAGCCCCAGCATTTT
CASSDLQLGQPQHF
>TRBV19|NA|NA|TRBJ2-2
TGTGCCAGTATTGTTTGGCAGAACACCGGGGAGCTGTTTTTT
CASIVWQNTGELFF
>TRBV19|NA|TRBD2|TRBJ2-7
TGTGCCAGTAGTATAGAGGCCGGGACTACCTACGAGCAGTACTTC
CASSIEAGTTYEQYF
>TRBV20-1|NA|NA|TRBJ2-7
TGCAGTGCTAGAAGCCAGACCCAATCCTACGAGCAGTACTTC
CSARSQTQSYEQYF
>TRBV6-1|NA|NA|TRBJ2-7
TGTGCCAGCAGTGAAAGGGTCCATGCGGGACAGCTGTACGAGCAGTACTTC
CASSERVHAGQLYEQYF
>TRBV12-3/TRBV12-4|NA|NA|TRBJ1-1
TGTGCCAGCAGTAGGTGGAAGACTGAAGCTTTCTTT
CASSRWKTEAFF
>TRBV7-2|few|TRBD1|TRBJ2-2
TGTGCCAGCAGCTCATACAGGGGGCGCACCGGGGAGCTGTTTTTT
CASSSYRGRTGELFF
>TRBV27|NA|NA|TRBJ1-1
TGTGCCAGCAGCCTAAGCCGGGACACTGAAGCTTTCTTT
CASSLSRDTEAFF
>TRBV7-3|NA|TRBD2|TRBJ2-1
TGTGCCAGCAGCTCGACTAGCGGGGGGGCAGAGCAGTTCTTC
CASSSTSGGAEQFF
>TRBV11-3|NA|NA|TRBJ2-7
TGTGCCAGCAGCTTAGCGAGGGCGCCCTACGAGCAGTACTTC
CASSLARAPYEQYF
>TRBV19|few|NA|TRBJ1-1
TGTGCCAGTAGTACGGACAGTACGCTGAACACTGAAGCTTTCTTT
CASSTDSTLNTEAFF
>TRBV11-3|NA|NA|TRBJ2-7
TGTGCCAGCGGATCCAGGGGGGTTTACCAGCAGTACTTC
CASGSRGVYQQYF
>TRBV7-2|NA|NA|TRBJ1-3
TGTGCCAGCAGCTACAGAGGCTCTGGAAACACCATATATTTT
CASSYRGSGNTIYF
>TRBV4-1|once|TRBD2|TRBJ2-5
TGCGCCAGCAGCCAAGTCCTAGCGGGAGGTGGGGAGACCCAGTACTTC
CASSQVLAGGGETQYF
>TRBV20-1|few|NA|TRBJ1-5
TGCAGTGCCATGGGGGGCAGGGGCAATCAGCCCCAGCATTTT
CSAMGGRGNQPQHF
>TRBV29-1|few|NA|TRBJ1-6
TGCAGCGTTGGCGCAGGAGTCGGGTCACCCCTCCACTTT
CSVGAGVGSPLHF
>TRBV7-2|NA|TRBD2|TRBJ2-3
TGTGCCAGCAGCTGGGGGAGGGACCCAGATACGCAGTATTTT
CASSWGRDPDTQYF
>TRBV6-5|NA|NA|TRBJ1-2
TGTGCCAGCAGTTACGGATGGGGGTCCTATGGCTACACCTTC
CASSYGWGSYGYTF
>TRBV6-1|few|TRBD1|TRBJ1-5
TGTGCCAGCAGCCGGACAGGGGGCAATCAGCCCCAGCATTTT
CASSRTGGNQPQHF
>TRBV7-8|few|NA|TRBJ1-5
TGTGCCAGCAGCTTAACGAGGGTAACAGGTCAGCCCCAGCATTTT
CASSLTRVTGQPQHF
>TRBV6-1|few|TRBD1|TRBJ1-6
TGTGCCAGCAGGGAAACCGGGACAGGGGAAGCACCCCTCCACTTT
CASRETGTGEAPLHF